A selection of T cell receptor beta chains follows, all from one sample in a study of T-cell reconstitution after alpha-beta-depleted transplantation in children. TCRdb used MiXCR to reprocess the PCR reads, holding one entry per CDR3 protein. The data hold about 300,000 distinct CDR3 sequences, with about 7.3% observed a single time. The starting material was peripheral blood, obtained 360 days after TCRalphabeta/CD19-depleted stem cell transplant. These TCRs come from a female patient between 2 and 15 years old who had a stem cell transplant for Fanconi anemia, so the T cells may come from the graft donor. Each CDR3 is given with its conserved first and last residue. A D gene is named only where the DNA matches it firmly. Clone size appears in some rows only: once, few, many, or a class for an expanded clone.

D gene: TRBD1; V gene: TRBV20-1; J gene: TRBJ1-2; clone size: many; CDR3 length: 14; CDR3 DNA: TGCAGTGCTGAACCGGGACAGGGGGTCTATGGCTACACCTTC; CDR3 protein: CSAEPGQGVYGYTF
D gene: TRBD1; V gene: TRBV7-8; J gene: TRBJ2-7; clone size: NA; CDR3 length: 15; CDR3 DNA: TGTGCCAGCAGCTCATCGGACAGGAACTCCTACAAGCAGTACTTC; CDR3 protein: CASSSSDRNSYKQYF
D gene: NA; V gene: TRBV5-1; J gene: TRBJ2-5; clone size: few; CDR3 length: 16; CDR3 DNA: TGCGCCAGCACCCAAGGAGGGGGCCCCTCCAAAGAGACCCAGTACTTC; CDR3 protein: CASTQGGGPSKETQYF
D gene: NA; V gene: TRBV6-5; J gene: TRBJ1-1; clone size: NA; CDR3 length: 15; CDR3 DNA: TGTGCCAGCAGTTATAGTACTGGACGAACGAACGAAGCTTTCTTT; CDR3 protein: CASSYSTGRTNEAFF
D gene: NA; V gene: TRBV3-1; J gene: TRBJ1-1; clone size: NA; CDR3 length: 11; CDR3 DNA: TGTGCCAGCAGCCAAACTACTGAAGCTTTCTTT; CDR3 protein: CASSQTTEAFF
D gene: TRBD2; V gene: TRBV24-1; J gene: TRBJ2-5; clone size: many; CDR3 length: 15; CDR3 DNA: TGTGCCACCAGTGATATGGGACTAGCGGTTGGAACCCAGTACTTC; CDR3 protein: CATSDMGLAVGTQYF
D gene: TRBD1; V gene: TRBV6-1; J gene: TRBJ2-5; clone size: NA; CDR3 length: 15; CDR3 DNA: TGTGCCAGCAGTCTCTGGACAGGCAGGATGGAGACCCAGTACTTC; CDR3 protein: CASSLWTGRMETQYF
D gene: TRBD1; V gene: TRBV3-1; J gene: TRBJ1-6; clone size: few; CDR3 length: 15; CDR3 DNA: TGTGCCAGCAGCCAGCCGGGACAGGGTAAGGCACCCCTCCACTTT; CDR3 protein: CASSQPGQGKAPLHF
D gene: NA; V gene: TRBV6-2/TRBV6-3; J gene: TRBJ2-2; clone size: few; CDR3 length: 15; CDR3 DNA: TGTGCCAGCGCCAGGGTGGGAGCGAACACCGGGGAGCTGTTTTTT; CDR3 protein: CASARVGANTGELFF
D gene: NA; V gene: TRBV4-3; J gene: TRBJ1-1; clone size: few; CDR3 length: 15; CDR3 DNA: TGCGCCAGCAGCCAAGATTTGAGTAAGAACACTGAAGCTTTCTTT; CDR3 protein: CASSQDLSKNTEAFF
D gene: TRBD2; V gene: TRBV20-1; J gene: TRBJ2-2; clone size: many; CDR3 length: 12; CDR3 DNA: TGCCAGACTAGCGTGAACACCGGGGAGCTGTTTTTT; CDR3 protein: CQTSVNTGELFF
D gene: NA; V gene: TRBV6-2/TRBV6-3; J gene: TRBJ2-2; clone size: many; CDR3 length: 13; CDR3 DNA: TGTGCCAGCAGTTACGCGGATACCGGGGAGCTGTTTTTT; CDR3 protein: CASSYADTGELFF
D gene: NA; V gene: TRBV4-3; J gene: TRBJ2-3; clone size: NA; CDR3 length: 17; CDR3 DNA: TGCGCCAGCAGCCAAGAGCAGGGGCCAACAATGTCAGATACGCAGTATTTT; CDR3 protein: CASSQEQGPTMSDTQYF
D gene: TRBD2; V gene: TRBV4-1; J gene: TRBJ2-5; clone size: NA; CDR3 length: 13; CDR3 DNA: TGCGCCAGCGAGACTAGCGGTCTCGGGACCCAGTACTTC; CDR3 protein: CASETSGLGTQYF